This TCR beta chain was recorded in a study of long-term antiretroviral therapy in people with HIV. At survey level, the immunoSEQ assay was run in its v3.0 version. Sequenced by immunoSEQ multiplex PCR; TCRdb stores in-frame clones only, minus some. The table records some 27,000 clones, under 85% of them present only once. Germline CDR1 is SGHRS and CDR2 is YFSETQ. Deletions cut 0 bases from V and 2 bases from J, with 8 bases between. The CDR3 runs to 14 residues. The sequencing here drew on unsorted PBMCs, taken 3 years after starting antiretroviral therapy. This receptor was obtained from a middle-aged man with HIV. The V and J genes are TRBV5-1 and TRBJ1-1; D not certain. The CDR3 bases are TGCGCCAGCAGCTTGGGGGGTTACAACACTGAAGCTTTCTTT. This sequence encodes CASSLGGYNTEAFF.